These T cell receptor beta chains were read from a single sample in a study of tumor and adjacent non-tumor tissue in lung cancer. A single record per CDR3 protein comes from TCRdb applying MiXCR to the multiplex PCR reads. There are tens of thousands of distinct CDR3 sequences in the sample; about 60% occur only once, and 20% lies in the top ten. The sequenced material came from lung tumor tissue. These receptors came from a man over 45 with non-small cell lung cancer. Each CDR3 is given with its conserved first and last residue. Fields, in order: clone size, V gene, D gene, J gene, CDR3 protein, CDR3 DNA. D genes are given only for firm matches. Some rows have no size entry. The others give once, few or many, or a class for an expanded clone.

NA	TRBV5-1	NA	TRBJ2-2	CASSLIGWSPNTAELFF	TGCGCCAGCAGCCTCATCGGCTGGAGTCCGAACACCGCGGAGCTGTTTTTT
NA	TRBV20-1	NA	TRBJ1-1	CSAPTELGTEASF	TGCAGTGCTCCGACTGAGCTTGGCACTGAAGCTTCCTTT
NA	TRBV7-9	NA	TRBJ2-3	CASSPDRFTDTQYF	TGTGCCAGCAGCCCGGACAGATTCACAGATACGCAGTATTTT
few	TRBV13	TRBD1	TRBJ2-2	CASRDRNTGDLLF	TGTGCCAGCAGGGACAGGAACACCGGGGATCTGCTTTTT
few	TRBV6-5	TRBD1	TRBJ1-1	CASSFEPPGQMNTEAFF	TGTGCCAGCAGTTTCGAACCCCCGGGACAGATGAACACTGAAGCTTTCTTT
NA	TRBV10-1	TRBD2	TRBJ2-2	CANSEAGYTGELFF	TGCGCCAACAGTGAAGCGGGGTACACCGGGGAACTGTTTTTT
NA	TRBV5-1	TRBD1	TRBJ1-5	CASSLAPTGGNQPQHF	TGCGCCAGCAGCTTGGCACCTACAGGGGGCAATCAGCCCCAGCATTTT
few	TRBV24-1	TRBD1	TRBJ2-1	CATSIRDSSYNEQFF	TGTGCCACCAGCATCCGGGACAGCTCCTACAATGAGCAGTTCTTC
NA	TRBV11-2	NA	TRBJ2-1	CDSSQEMGKQFF	TGTGACAGCAGCCAGGAGATGGGGAAGCAGTTCTTC
medium-sized	TRBV13	TRBD2	TRBJ2-1	CASSLRRGDHEQFF	TGTGCCAGCAGCTTAAGACGGGGGGACCATGAGCAGTTCTTC
NA	TRBV29-1	NA	TRBJ2-7	CCGQTDSYEQYF	TGCTGCGGCCAGACGGACTCCTACGAGCAGTACTTC
NA	TRBV11-1	TRBD1	TRBJ2-7	CASSPGTGGYEQYF	TGTGCCAGCAGCCCCGGGACAGGGGGGTACGAGCAGTACTTC
many	TRBV7-8	TRBD2	TRBJ2-1	CASSWEREYNEQFF	TGTGCCAGCAGCTGGGAGCGGGAATACAATGAGCAGTTCTTC
medium-sized	TRBV29-1	TRBD2	TRBJ2-2	CSVTTSGGSNTGELFF	TGCAGCGTTACCACTAGCGGGGGGTCGAACACCGGGGAGCTGTTTTTT
NA	TRBV28	NA	TRBJ1-5	CASSLYQGGNQPHHF	TGTGCCAGCAGTTTATACCAGGGCGGCAATCAGCCCCATCATTTT
NA	TRBV11-2	TRBD1	TRBJ2-7	CTSSLGDSSSYEQYF	TGTACCAGCAGCTTAGGGGACAGTTCTTCTTACGAGCAGTACTTC
NA	TRBV5-1	NA	TRBJ2-1	CASSWGPEQLF	TGCGCCAGCAGCTGGGGACCGGAGCAGCTCTTC
NA	TRBV5-1	TRBD1	TRBJ2-7	CASSRTSWTGYDEQYF	TGCGCCAGCAGCCGAACTTCCTGGACAGGGTACGACGAGCAGTACTTC
NA	TRBV20-1	NA	TRBJ1-5	CSARADQGLPQHF	TGCAGTGCTAGGGCGGACCAAGGCCTGCCCCAGCATTTT
few	TRBV29-1	TRBD2	TRBJ2-7	CSIEPSGGAEQYF	TGCAGCATTGAGCCTAGCGGGGGGGCTGAGCAGTACTTC
NA	TRBV6-5	TRBD1	TRBJ2-2	CASRKVRGQAGELFF	TGTGCCAGTAGGAAAGTCAGGGGGCAGGCCGGTGAGCTGTTTTTT
NA	TRBV7-9	NA	TRBJ2-3	CTSSQDPADMQYF	TGTACCAGCAGCCAGGACCCCGCCGATATGCAGTATTTT
many	TRBV12-3/TRBV12-4	NA	TRBJ1-4	CASSRTATNEKLFF	TGTGCCAGCAGCCGGACAGCAACTAATGAAAAACTGTTTTTT
few	TRBV7-8	NA	TRBJ1-5	CASSPGWAREASNQPQHF	TGTGCCAGCAGCCCCGGCTGGGCTAGGGAGGCGAGCAATCAGCCCCAGCATTTT